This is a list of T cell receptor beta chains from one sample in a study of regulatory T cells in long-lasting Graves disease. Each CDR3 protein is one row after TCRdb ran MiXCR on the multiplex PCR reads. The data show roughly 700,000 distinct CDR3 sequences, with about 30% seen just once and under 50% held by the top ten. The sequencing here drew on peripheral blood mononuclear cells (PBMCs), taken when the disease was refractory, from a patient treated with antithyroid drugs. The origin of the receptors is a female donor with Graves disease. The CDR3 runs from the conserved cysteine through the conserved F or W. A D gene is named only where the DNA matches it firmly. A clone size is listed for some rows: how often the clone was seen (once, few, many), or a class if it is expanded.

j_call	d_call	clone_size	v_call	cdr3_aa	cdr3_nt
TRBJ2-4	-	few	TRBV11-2	CASSGGTVGKNIQYF	TGTGCCAGCAGCGGCGGGACAGTTGGCAAAAACATTCAGTACTTC
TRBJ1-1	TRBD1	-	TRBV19	CASSTRGVDTEAFF	TGTGCCAGTAGTACCAGGGGGGTGGACACTGAAGCTTTCTTT
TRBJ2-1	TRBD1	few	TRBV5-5	CASSLDPGQNQMMAFF	TGTGCCAGCAGCTTAGATCCGGGACAGAACCAAATGATGGCGTTCTTC
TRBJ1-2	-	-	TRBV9	CASSVGAGLGYTF	TGTGCCAGCAGCGTAGGAGCGGGGCTGGGCTACACCTTC
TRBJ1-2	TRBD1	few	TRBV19	CASSIFGQAQENYGYTF	TGTGCCAGTAGTATCTTCGGACAGGCCCAGGAAAACTATGGCTACACCTTC
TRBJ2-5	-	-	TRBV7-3	CASSLMGGREETQYF	TGTGCCAGCAGCCTCATGGGGGGCAGGGAAGAGACCCAGTACTTC
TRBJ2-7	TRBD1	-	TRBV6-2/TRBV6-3	CASTIQGARSSYEQYF	TGTGCCAGCACCATACAGGGGGCAAGGAGCTCCTACGAGCAGTACTTC
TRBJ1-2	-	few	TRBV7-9	CASSFEGVNYGYTF	TGTGCCAGCAGCTTTGAAGGGGTTAACTATGGCTACACCTTC
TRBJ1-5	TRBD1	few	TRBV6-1	CASSGPGQGYQPQHF	TGTGCCAGCAGTGGACCGGGACAGGGCTATCAGCCCCAGCATTTT
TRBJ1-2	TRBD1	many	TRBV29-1	CSVATDRGQYGYTF	TGCAGCGTTGCCACGGACAGGGGGCAATATGGCTACACCTTC
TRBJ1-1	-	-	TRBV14	CASSQEAGLNTEAFF	TGTGCCAGCAGCCAAGAGGCAGGTTTGAACACTGAAGCTTTCTTT
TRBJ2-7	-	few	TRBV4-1	CASSQDVVDYEQYF	TGCGCCAGCAGCCAAGACGTAGTGGACTACGAGCAGTACTTC
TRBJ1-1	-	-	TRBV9	CASSVATRVGDTEAFF	TGTGCCAGCAGCGTAGCTACGAGAGTGGGGGACACTGAAGCTTTCTTT
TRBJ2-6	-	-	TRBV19	CASIGAAGANVLTF	TGTGCCAGTATAGGGGCAGCTGGGGCCAACGTCCTGACTTTC
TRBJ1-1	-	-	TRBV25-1	CASSIGLNEAFF	TGTGCCAGCAGCATAGGTCTAAATGAAGCTTTCTTT
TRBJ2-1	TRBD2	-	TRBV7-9	CASSLRRENDNEQFF	TGTGCCAGCAGCTTACGGCGGGAGAACGACAATGAGCAGTTCTTC
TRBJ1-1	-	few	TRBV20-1	CSARAEGGKAFF	TGCAGTGCTAGAGCCGAGGGTGGCAAGGCTTTCTTT
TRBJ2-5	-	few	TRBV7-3	CASSPLKYGAEETQYF	TGTGCCAGCAGCCCGCTAAAGTATGGAGCCGAAGAGACCCAGTACTTC
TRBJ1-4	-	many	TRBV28	CASSLSQVDEKLFF	TGTGCCAGCAGTTTATCGCAGGTGGATGAAAAACTGTTTTTT
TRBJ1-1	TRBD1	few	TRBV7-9	CASSFDRGPYTEAFF	TGTGCCAGCAGCTTCGACAGGGGGCCTTACACTGAAGCTTTCTTT
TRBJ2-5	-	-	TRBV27	CASSPMGPLGFETQYF	TGTGCCAGCAGTCCAATGGGTCCCCTCGGGTTTGAGACCCAGTACTTC
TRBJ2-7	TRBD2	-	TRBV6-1	CASRPTLLAGDTYEQYF	TGTGCCAGCAGACCAACATTACTAGCGGGGGACACCTACGAGCAGTACTTC
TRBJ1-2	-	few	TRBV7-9	CASSDGQPSYYGYTF	TGTGCCAGCAGCGATGGACAGCCTTCTTACTATGGCTACACCTTC
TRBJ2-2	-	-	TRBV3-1	CASRYSDLNTGELFF	TGTGCCAGCAGGTACAGCGACCTGAACACCGGGGAGCTGTTTTTT
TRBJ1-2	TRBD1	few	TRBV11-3	CASSRTTGDGYTF	TGTGCCAGCAGCCGGACGACAGGGGATGGCTACACCTTC
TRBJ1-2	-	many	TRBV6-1	CASSPPVRDGYTF	TGTGCCAGCAGTCCCCCCGTTAGAGATGGCTACACCTTC
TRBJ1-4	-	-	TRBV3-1	CASSERAVGTNEKLFF	TGTGCCAGCAGCGAACGGGCTGTTGGGACTAATGAAAAACTGTTTTTT
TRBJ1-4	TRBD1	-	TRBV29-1	CSVAGGEKLFF	TGCAGCGTAGCAGGGGGTGAAAAACTGTTTTTT
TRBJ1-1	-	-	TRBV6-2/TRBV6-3	CASSYRRTADTEAFF	TGTGCCAGCAGTTACCGTCGGACGGCTGACACTGAAGCTTTCTTT
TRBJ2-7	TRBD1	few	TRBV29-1	CSVEGGTGGTYEQYF	TGCAGCGTTGAAGGTGGGACAGGGGGGACCTACGAGCAGTACTTC
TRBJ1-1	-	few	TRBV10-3	CAIKSDSLNTEAFF	TGTGCCATCAAATCGGACAGTCTAAACACTGAAGCTTTCTTT
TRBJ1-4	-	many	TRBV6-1	CASRDGGNEKLFF	TGTGCCAGCAGGGACGGAGGAAATGAAAAACTGTTTTTT
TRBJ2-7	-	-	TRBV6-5	CASSYSRDTGEQYF	TGTGCCAGCAGTTACTCGAGGGACACCGGCGAGCAGTACTTC
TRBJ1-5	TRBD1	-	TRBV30	CAWSVEGAQPQHF	TGTGCCTGGAGTGTAGAGGGGGCCCAGCCCCAGCATTTT
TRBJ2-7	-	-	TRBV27	CASSWHSGEQYF	TGTGCCAGCAGTTGGCATTCGGGGGAGCAGTACTTC
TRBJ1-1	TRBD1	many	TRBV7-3	CASSPNRGNTEAFF	TGTGCCAGCAGCCCCAACAGGGGGAACACTGAAGCTTTCTTT
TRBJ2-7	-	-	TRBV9	CASRSTGTSYEQYF	TGTGCCAGCAGGTCGACAGGCACCTCCTACGAGCAGTACTTC
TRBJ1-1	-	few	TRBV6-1	CASKRTGKNTEAFF	TGTGCCAGCAAACGGACGGGAAAGAACACTGAAGCTTTCTTT
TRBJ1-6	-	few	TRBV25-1	CASSAINNSPLHF	TGTGCCAGCAGTGCCATAAATAATTCACCCCTCCACTTT
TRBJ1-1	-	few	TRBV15	CATSIKAGAGTEAFF	TGTGCCACCAGCATCAAAGCAGGGGCTGGGACTGAAGCTTTCTTT
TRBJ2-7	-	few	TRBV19	CASSISYADYEQYF	TGTGCCAGTAGTATTTCCTACGCTGACTACGAGCAGTACTTC
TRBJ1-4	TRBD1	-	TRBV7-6	CASSPRDRVAEKLFF	TGTGCCAGCAGCCCCCGGGACAGGGTTGCTGAAAAACTGTTTTTT
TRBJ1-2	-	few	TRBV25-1	CASSAGMIYGYTF	TGTGCCAGCAGTGCCGGGATGATCTATGGCTACACCTTC
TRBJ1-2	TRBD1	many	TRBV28	CASRTGQESSYGYTF	TGTGCCAGCAGGACGGGACAGGAGTCCTCCTATGGCTACACCTTC
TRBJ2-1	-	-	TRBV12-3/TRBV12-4	CASSFQGSYNEQFF	TGTGCCAGCAGTTTTCAAGGCTCCTACAATGAGCAGTTCTTC
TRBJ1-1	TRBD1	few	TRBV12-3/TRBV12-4	CASSGLTGSIEAFF	TGTGCCAGCAGCGGGCTGACAGGGAGCATTGAAGCTTTCTTT